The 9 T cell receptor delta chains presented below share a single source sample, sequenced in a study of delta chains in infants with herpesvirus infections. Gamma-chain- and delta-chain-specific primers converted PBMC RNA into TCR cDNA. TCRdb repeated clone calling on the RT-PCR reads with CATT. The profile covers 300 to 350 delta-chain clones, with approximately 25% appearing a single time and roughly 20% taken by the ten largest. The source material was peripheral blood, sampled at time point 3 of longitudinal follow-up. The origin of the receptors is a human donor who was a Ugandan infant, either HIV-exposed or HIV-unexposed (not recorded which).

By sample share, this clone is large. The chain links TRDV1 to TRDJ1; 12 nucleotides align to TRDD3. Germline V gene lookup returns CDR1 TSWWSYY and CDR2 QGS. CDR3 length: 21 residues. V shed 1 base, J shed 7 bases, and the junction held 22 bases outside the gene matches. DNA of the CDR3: TGTGCTCTTGGGGAACCGGGCTTCCTACACTGGGGGATACCGAGAAACGGTAAACTCATCTTT. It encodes CALGEPGFLHWGIPRNGKLIF.

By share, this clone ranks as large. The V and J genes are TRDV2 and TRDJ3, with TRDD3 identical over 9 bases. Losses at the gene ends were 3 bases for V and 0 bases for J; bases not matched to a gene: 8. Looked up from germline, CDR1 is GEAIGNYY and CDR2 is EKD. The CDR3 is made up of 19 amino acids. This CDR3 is CACDDTGGGSSWDTRQMFF. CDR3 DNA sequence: TGTGCCTGTGACGATACTGGGGGAGGCAGCTCCTGGGACACCCGACAGATGTTTTTC.

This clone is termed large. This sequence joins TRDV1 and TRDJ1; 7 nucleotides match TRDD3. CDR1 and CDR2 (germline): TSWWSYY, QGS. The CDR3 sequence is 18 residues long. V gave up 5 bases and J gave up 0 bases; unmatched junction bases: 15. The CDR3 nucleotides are TGTGCTCTTGGGAACGGAGGGGGGATGCCGACGTACACCGATAAACTCATCTTT. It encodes CALGNGGGMPTYTDKLIF.

The CDR3 protein is CALGETVLVPVGGKGGKLIF. The CDR3 DNA reads TGTGCTCTTGGGGAAACAGTCCTAGTGCCGGTTGGCGGGAAGGGAGGTAAACTCATCTTT. The chain employs TRDV1 and TRDJ1; perhaps TRDD2 as D (5 bases). The CDR3 contains 20 residues. The germline V gene has CDR1 TSWWSYY and CDR2 QGS. Trimming pared 2 bases from V and 7 bases from J, leaving 32 bases between.

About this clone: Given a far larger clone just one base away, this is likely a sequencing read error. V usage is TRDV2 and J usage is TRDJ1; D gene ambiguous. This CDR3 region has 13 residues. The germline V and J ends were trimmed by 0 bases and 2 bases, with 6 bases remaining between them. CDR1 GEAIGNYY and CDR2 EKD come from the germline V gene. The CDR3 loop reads CACDTWETDKLIF. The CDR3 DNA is TGTGCCTGTGACACCTGGGAGACCGATAAACTCATCTTT.

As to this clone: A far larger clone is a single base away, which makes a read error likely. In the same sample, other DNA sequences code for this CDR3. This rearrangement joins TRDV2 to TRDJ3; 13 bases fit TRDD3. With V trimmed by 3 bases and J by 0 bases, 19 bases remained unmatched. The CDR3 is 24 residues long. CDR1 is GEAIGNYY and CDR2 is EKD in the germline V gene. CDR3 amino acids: CACDPVYWGIRGPDSSWDTRQMFF. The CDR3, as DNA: TGTGCCTGTGACCCCGTTTACTGGGGGATACGAGGACCTGATAGCTCCTGGGACACCCGACAGATGTTTTTC.

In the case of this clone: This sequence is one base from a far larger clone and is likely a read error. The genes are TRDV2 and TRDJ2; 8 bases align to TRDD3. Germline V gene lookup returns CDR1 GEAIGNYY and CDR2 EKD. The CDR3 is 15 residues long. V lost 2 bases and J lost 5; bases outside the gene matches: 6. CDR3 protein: CACDILVGDTAQLFF. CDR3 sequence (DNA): TGTGCCTGTGACATCTTAGTGGGGGATACAGCACAACTCTTCTTT.

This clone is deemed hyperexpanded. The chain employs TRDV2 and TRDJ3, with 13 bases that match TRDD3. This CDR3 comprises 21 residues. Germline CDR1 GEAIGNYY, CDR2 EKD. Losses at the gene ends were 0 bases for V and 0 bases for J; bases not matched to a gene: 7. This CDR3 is CACDTVLGDTPSSWDTRQMFF. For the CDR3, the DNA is TGTGCCTGTGACACCGTACTGGGGGATACGCCTAGCTCCTGGGACACCCGACAGATGTTTTTC.

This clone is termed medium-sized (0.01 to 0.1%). DNA for the CDR3: TGTGCTCTTGAGCAGACCGACTGGGGGATACGCTCTTACACCGATAAACTCATCTTT. It codes for CALEQTDWGIRSYTDKLIF. This chain connects TRDV1 to TRDJ1, with 13 bases lining up with TRDD3. The CDR3 has 19 residues. V shed 7 bases, J shed 0 bases, and the junction held 14 bases outside the gene matches. In germline, CDR1 is TSWWSYY, CDR2 QGS.